This T cell receptor beta chain comes out of a study of cytomegalovirus exposure and HLA in healthy donors. Points on this clone: The antigen remains undetermined.

Broader study findings: Later on, an analysis showed TCR association rates differing by HLA locus, with DRB1 the most and HLA-C the fewest.

This CDR3 comprises 15 residues. With 1 base clipped from V and 9 bases from J, the junction kept 7 bases outside the gene matches. Germline values: CDR1 SNHLY, CDR2 FYNNEI. PCR amplification relied on 60 Vbeta primers (plus 13 Jbeta primers). Sequencing used immunoSEQ multiplex PCR; TCRdb keeps in-frame clones, though not all of them. This table has 150,000 to 200,000 clones, around 84% appearing once. Sample: PBMCs. The TCR comes from a man aged 30 to 39 in good health and CMV-seropositive. V is TRBV2 and J is TRBJ2-1; 9 bases match TRBD1. For the CDR3, the DNA is TGTGCCAGCAGTGAAGATGGGACAGGGTCTGGTGAGCAGTTCTTC. Protein sequence: CASSEDGTGSGEQFF.